Many counts were recorded for the clone carrying this T cell receptor (beta chain). Its antigen is not identified. This sample is drawn from a study of blood T cells in healthy people across ages. Overall study results and limits: The authors considered diversity estimates from one million T cells to be underestimates. The long-lived group displayed more naive CD4+ cells, plus higher diversity, than the aged donors did. Diversity of TCR beta correlated strongly with naive T cell percentage.

V dropped 5 bases and J dropped 2 bases, with 7 bases sitting between them. CDR1 is SQVTM, CDR2 ANQGSEA, per germline. This CDR3 has 11 amino acids. A sample-barcoded 5' primer and a J-beta primer mix were used in a second PCR of roughly 7 to 11 cycles. Every individual sample yielded 2.5 million or more paired-end reads (each containing CDR3). Via MiXCR, TCRdb re-called the 5' RACE reads, giving one row per CDR3 protein. In the table there are roughly 1,800,000 distinct CDR3 sequences, about 49% of which are singletons. The gene calls are TRBV29-1 and TRBJ2-7; D is unclear. The sequence was collected from a woman aged 40 to 50 in good health. The material sequenced was blood. CDR3 in amino acids: CSVTATYEQYF. Here the CDR3 DNA reads TGCAGCGTTACCGCAACCTACGAGCAGTACTTC.